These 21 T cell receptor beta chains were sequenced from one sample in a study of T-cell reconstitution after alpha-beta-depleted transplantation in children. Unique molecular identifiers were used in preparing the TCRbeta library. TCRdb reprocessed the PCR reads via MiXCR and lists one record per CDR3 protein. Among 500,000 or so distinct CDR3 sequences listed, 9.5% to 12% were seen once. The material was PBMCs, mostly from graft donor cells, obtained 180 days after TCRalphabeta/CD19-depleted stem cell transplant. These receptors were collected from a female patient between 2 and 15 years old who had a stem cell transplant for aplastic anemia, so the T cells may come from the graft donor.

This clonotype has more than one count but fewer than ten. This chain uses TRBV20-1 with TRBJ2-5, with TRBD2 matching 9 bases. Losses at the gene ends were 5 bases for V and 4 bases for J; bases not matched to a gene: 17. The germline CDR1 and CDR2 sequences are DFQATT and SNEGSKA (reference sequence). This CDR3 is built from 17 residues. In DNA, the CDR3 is TGCAGTGCTGGGGGGGGACTAGCTATGTCGACCAGAGAGACCCAGTACTTC. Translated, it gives CSAGGGLAMSTRETQYF.

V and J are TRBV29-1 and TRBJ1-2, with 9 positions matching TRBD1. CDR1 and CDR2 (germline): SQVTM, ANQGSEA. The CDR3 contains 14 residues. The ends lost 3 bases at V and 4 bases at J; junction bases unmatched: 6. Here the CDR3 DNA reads TGCAGCGTTGATGCAGGACAGGGGCTCTATGGCTACACCTTC. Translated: CSVDAGQGLYGYTF.

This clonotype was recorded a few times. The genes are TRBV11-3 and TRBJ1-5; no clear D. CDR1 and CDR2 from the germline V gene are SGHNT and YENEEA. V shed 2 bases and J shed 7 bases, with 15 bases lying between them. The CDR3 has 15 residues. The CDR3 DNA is TGTGCCAGCAGCTTACGGTCTGGTCCTAACCAGCCCCAGCATTTT. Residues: CASSLRSGPNQPQHF.

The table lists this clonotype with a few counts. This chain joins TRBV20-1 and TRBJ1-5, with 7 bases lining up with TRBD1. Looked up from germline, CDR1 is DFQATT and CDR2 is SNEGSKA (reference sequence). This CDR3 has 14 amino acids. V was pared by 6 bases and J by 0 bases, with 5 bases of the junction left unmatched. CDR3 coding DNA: TGCAGTGCCCTCAGGGACAGTAGCAATCAGCCCCAGCATTTT. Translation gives CSALRDSSNQPQHF.

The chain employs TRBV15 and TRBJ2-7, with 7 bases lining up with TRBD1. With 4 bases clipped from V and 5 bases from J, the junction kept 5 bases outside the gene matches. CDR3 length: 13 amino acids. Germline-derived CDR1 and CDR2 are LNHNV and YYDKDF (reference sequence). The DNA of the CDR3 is TGTGCCACCAGCAACAGGGGACACCACGAGCAGTACGTC. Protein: CATSNRGHHEQYV.

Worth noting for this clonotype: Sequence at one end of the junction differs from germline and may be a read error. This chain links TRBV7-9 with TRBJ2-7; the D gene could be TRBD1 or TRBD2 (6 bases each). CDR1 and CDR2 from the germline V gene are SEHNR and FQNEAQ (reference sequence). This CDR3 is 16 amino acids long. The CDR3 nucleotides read TGTGCCAGCAGCTACATTGACGGGGGCCGCTCCCACGAGCAGTACTTC. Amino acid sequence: CASSYIDGGRSHEQYF.

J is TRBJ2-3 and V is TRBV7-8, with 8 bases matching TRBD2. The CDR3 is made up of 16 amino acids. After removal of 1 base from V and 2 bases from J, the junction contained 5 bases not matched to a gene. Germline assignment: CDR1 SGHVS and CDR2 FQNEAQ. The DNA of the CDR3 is TGTGCCAGCAGCTTAGGCGAACTAGCGGCCACAGATACGCAGTATTTT. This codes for CASSLGELAATDTQYF.

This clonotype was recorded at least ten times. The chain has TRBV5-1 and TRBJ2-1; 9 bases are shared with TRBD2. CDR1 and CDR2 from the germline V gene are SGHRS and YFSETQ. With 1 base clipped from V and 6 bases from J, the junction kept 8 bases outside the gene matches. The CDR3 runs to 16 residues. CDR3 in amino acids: CASSLSSGSIGNEQFF. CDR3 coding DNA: TGCGCCAGCAGCTTGAGTAGCGGGAGTATCGGCAATGAGCAGTTCTTC.

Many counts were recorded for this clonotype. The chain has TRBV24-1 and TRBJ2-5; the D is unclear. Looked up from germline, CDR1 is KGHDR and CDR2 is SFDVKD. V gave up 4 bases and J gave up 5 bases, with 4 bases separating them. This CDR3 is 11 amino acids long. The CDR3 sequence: CATSELETQYF. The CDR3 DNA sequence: TGTGCCACCAGTGAGTTGGAGACCCAGTACTTC.

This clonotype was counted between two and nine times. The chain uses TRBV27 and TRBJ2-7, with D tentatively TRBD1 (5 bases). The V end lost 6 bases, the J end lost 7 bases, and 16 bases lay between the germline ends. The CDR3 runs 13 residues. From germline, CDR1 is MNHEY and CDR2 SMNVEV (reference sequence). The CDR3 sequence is CASRPIGVSEQYF. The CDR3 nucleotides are TGTGCCAGCAGGCCCATAGGGGTGAGTGAGCAGTACTTC.

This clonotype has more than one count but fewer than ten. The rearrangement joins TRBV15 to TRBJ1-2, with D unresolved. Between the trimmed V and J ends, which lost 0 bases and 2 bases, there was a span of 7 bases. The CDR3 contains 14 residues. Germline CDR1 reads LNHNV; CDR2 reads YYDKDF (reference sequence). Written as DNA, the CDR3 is TGTGCCACCAGCAGAGATAGAGGGAACTATGGCTACACCTTC. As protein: CATSRDRGNYGYTF.

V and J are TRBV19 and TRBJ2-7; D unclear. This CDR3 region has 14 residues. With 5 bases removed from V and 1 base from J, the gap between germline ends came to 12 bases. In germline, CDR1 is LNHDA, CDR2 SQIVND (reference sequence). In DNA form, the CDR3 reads TGTGCCAGTAGTTCCCATTTGGGTTCCTACGAGCAGTACGTC. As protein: CASSSHLGSYEQYV.

Here the CDR3 DNA reads TGTGCCAGCAGCCTCCACAGGGGCGCTGACTATGGCTACACCTTC. It codes for CASSLHRGADYGYTF. The rearrangement joins TRBV9 to TRBJ1-2; TRBD1 matches at 7 bases. Unmatched junction bases numbered 9, after V lost 4 bases and J lost 3 bases. The CDR3 length is 15 residues. Germline CDR1 reads SGDLS; CDR2 reads YYNGEE.

The DNA of the CDR3 is TGTGCCAGCAGTCACGAGCAGTACGTC. It encodes CASSHEQYV. V gene TRBV2 combines with J gene TRBJ2-7, with D unresolved. Germline V lookup: CDR1 SNHLY, CDR2 FYNNEI. V lost 5 bases, J lost 5 bases, and 1 base lay in between. CDR3 length: 9 amino acids.

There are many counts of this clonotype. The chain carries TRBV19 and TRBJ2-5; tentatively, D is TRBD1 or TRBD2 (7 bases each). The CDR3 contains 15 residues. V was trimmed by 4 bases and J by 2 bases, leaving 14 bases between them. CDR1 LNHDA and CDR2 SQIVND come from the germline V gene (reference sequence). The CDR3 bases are TGTGCCAGTAGTAGGATGCAGGGGGGGCAAGAGACCCAGTACTTC. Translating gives CASSRMQGGQETQYF.

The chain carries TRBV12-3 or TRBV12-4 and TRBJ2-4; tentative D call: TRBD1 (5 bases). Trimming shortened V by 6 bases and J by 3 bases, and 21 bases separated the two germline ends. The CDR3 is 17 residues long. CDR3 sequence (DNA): TGTGCCAGCAGACCCAGTTCTCAGGGCCTATACAAAAACATTCAGTACTTC. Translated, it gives CASRPSSQGLYKNIQYF.

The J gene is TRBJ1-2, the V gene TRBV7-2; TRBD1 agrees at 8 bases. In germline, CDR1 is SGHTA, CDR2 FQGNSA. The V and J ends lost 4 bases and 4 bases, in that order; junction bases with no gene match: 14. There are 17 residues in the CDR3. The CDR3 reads CASSSKPIRTGPYGYTF. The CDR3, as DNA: TGTGCCAGCAGCTCGAAACCCATTCGGACAGGGCCCTATGGCTACACCTTC.

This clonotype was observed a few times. CDR3 bases: TGTGCCAGCAGCGGGATGGAGTCTGAGCAGTTCTTC. Its translation: CASSGMESEQFF. The chain combines TRBV9 with TRBJ2-1; no definite D call. The germline gives CDR1 SGDLS, CDR2 YYNGEE. CDR3 length equals 12 residues. V dropped 3 bases and J dropped 9 bases, with 10 bases sitting between them.

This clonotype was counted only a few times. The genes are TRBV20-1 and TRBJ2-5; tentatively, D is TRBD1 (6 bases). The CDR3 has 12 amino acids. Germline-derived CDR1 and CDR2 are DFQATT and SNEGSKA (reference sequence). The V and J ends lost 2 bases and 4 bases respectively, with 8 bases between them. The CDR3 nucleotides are TGCAGTGCTAGACGGACAGCAGAGACCCAGTACTTC. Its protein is CSARRTAETQYF.

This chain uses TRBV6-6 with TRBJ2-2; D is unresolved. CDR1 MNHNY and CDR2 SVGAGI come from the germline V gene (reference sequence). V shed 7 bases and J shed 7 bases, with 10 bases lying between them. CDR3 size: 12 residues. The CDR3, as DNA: TGTGCCAGCACCGACGACGTCGGGGAGCTGTTTTTT. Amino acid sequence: CASTDDVGELFF.

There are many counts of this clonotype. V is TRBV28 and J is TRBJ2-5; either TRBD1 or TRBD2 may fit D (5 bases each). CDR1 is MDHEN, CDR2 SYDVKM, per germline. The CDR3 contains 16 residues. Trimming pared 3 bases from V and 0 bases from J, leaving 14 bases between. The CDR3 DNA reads TGTGCCAGCAGTTTGAGGCGCTGGGGACACCAAGAGACCCAGTACTTC. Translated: CASSLRRWGHQETQYF.